This T cell receptor (beta chain) was observed in a study of T cells in Graves' hyperthyroidism and ophthalmopathy. On the study more broadly: Peripheral blood sampling occurred at initial diagnosis, before any treatment.

Germline lookup yields CDR1 MNHNS and CDR2 SASEGT. V was clipped by 6 bases and J by 4 bases; unmatched bases: 8. The CDR3 has 15 amino acids. This clonotype was counted at least ten times. Amplification yielded TCR beta CDR3 regions, with RNA transcripts as the source. HTBI primers were used for first-round RT-PCR of the TCR CDR3. TCRdb fed the multiplex PCR reads into MiXCR, producing one record per CDR3 protein. The data show about 360,000 distinct CDR3 sequences, with roughly an eighth seen just once and 9% to 9.5% held by the top ten. The sequenced material came from blood. The source is a woman aged 18 to 35 with Graves' hyperthyroidism. This chain uses TRBV6-1 with TRBJ2-2; 7 positions match TRBD1. CDR3 DNA sequence: TGTGCCAGCAGCACCGGGACAGCAATCACCGGGGAGCTGTTTTTT. Protein sequence: CASSTGTAITGELFF.